This TCR beta chain was profiled in a study of shared clonotypes between healthy human individuals. Findings and limits, study-wide: Relative to memory subsets, naive subsets generally showed larger estimated richness. The diversity represented, both genetic and in exposure history, was limited by few donors.

Only Caucasian adults living in Nashville, Tennessee made up the donor group. For this clone: Its antigen remains unknown.

The authors' processing: Quality scores were absent from the junction-only immunoSEQ sequences, so filtering differed. The method was immunoSEQ multiplex PCR; TCRdb's version includes in-frame clones alone and lacks a portion of them. V and J calls and clone size are those listed in that table; D and trimming were worked out from the DNA. The table includes some 2,400,000 clones, roughly 95% detected once. The sequence was collected from a man aged 18 to 30 in good health. Sample: naive CD4+ T cells sorted from blood. Subset denoted: CD45RA+ positively selected.

In DNA form, the CDR3 reads TGTGCCTGGAGTGTCTCTAAGACGGGACAGGGGGCGGCCAATGAGCAGTTCTTC. It yields the protein CAWSVSKTGQGAANEQFF. This chain uses TRBV30 with TRBJ2-1; 12 bases match TRBD1. Germline assignment: CDR1 GTSNPN and CDR2 SVGIG (reference sequence). The junction had 12 bases not matched to a gene; V was cut back by 0 bases and J by 6 bases. The length of the CDR3 is 18 residues. Together with reference TRBV30 and TRBJ2-1, the CDR3 gives the full variable domain: SQTIHQWPATLVQPVGSPLSLECTVEGTSNPNLYWYRQAAGRGLQLLFYSVGIGQISSEVPQNLSASRPQDRQFILSSKKLLLSDSGFYLCAWSVSKTGQGAANEQFFGPGTRLTVL.